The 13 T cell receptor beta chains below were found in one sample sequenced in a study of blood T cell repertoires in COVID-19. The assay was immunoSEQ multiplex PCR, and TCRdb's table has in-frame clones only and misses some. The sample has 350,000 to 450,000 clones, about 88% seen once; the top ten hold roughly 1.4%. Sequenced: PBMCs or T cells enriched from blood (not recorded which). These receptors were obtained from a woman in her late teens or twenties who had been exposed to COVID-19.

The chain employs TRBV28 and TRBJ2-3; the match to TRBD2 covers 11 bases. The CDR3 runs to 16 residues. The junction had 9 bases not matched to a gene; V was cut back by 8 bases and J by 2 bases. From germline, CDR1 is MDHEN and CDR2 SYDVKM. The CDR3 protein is CASRTRLAGITDTQYF. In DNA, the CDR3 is TGTGCCAGCCGGACGCGACTAGCGGGAATCACAGATACGCAGTATTTT.

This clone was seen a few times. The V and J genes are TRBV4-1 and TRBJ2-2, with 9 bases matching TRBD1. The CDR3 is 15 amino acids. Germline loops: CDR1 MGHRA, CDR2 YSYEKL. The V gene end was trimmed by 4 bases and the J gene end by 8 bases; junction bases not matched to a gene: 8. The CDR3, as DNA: TGCGCCAGCAGCCCACTAGGGGACAGGGATGGGGAGCTGTTTTTT. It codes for CASSPLGDRDGELFF.

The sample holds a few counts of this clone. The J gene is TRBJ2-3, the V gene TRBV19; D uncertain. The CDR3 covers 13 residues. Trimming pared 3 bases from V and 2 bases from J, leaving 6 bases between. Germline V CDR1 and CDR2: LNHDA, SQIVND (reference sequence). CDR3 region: CASSIYTTDTQYF. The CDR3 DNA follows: TGTGCCAGTAGTATTTACACCACAGATACGCAGTATTTT.

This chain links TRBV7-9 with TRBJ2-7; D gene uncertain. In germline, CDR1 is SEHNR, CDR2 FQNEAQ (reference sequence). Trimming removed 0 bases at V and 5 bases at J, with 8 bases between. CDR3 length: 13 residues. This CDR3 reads CASSLALGDEQYF. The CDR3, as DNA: TGTGCCAGCAGCTTAGCGCTAGGAGACGAGCAGTACTTC.

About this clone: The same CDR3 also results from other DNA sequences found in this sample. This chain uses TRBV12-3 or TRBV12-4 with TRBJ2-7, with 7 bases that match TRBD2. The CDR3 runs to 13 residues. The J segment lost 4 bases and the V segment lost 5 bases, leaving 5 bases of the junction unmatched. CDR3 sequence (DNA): TGTGCCAGCAGTCTCCGGGGAGGGTACGAGCAGTACTTC. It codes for CASSLRGGYEQYF.

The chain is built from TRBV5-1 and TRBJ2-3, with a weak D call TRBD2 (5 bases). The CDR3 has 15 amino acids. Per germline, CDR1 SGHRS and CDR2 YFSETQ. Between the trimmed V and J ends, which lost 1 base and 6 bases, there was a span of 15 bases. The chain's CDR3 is CASSLIRAGLDTQYF. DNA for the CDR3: TGCGCCAGCAGCTTGATCCGGGCGGGTTTGGATACGCAGTATTTT. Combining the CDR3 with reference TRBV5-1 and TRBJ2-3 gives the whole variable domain KAGVTQTPRYLIKTRGQQVTLSCSPISGHRSVSWYQQTPGQGLQFLFEYFSETQRNKGNFPGRFSGRQFSNSRSEMNVSTLELGDSALYLCASSLIRAGLDTQYFGPGTRLTVL.

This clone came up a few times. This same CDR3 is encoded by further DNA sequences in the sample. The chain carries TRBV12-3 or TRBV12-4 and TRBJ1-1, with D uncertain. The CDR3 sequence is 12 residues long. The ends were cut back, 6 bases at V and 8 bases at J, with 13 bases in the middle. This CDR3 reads CASSLGRGEAFF. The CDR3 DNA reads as TGTGCCAGCAGCCTAGGACGCGGGGAAGCTTTCTTT.

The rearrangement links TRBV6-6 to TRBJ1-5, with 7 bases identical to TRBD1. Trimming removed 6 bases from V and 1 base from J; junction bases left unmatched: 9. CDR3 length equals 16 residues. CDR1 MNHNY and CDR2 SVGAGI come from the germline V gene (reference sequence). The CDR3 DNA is TGTGCCAGCAGCCCCCGGACAGGAGGAAGCAATCAGCCCCAGCATTTT. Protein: CASSPRTGGSNQPQHF.

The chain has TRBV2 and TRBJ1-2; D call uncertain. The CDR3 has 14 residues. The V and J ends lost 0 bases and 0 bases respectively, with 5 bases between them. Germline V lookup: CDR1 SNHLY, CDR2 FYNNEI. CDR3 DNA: TGTGCCAGCAGTGAAGCGAGAGCTAACTATGGCTACACCTTC. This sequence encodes CASSEARANYGYTF.

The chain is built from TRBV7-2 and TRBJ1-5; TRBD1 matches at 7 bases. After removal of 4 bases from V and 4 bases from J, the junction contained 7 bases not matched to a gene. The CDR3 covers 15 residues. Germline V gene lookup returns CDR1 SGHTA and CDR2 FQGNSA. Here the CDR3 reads CASSSGTVGNQPQHF. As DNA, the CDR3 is TGTGCCAGCAGCTCGGGGACAGTGGGGAATCAGCCCCAGCATTTT. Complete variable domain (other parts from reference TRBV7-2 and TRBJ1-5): GAGVSQSPSNKVTEKGKDVELRCDPISGHTALYWYRQSLGQGLEFLIYFQGNSAPDKSGLPSDRFSAERTGGSVSTLTIQRTQQEDSAVYLCASSSGTVGNQPQHFGDGTRLSIL.

CDR3 in amino acids: CASSQDRTQGLIYGYTF. The CDR3 DNA reads TGTGCCAGCAGCCAAGATCGGACGCAGGGGCTCATCTATGGCTACACCTTC. This chain joins TRBV4-2 and TRBJ1-2; perhaps TRBD1 as D (6 bases). CDR1 is LGHNA and CDR2 is YNFKEQ in the germline V gene. The ends were cut back, 0 bases at V and 4 bases at J, with 18 bases in the middle. CDR3 length: 17 amino acids.

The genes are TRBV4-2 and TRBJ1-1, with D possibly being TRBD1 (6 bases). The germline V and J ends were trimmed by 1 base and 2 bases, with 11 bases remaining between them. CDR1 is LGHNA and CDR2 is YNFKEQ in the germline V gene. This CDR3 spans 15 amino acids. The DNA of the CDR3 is TGTGCCAGCAGCCAAGGTGCAGGGGAAAACACTGAAGCTTTCTTT. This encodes CASSQGAGENTEAFF.

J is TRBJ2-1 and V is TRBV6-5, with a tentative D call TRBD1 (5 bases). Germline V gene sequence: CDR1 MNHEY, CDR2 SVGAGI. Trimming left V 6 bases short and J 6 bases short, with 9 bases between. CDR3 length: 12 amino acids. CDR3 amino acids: CASRAGINEQFF. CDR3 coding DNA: TGTGCCAGCAGGGCAGGGATCAATGAGCAGTTCTTC.